This entry concerns a single TCR beta chain. It has no known antigen specificity. Base qualities are not at hand, and no much larger clone is one base apart. The source of the sample is a study of PD-L1 blockade in urothelial cancer (dated by TCRdb to the late 2010s). General notes on the study: Every patient began therapy at some point between 2013 and 2015 and was given atezolizumab 1,200 mg intravenously every 3 weeks. Pretreatment tumor samples, along with matched peripheral blood serially collected before and after atezolizumab treatment, were subjected to TCR sequencing. The study was an exploratory multi-omic analysis of somatic, immune and clinical correlates of response to PD-L1 blockade with atezolizumab in urothelial cancer. An ECOG performance status of 0 or 1 was recorded for the patients, and 0 to 3 prior chemotherapy regimens had been received by the patients. A median of about 150,000 T cells and some 90,000 unique TCRs was obtained from blood samples, and a median clonality of around 0.08 was observed. Nine patients reached durable clinical benefit, while about 20 patients did not. About 90% of the 29 patients were identified as males with urothelial cancer of bladder origin, and a prior smoking history was reported by 18 of 29 patients. Durable clinical benefit meant progression-free survival longer than 6 months, and TCR features were also tested against progression-free and overall survival. Blood samples were analyzed at 3 weeks after treatment start (second dose) and at 6 weeks after treatment start. In the same patients, pretreatment tumors underwent whole exome sequencing and RNA sequencing in addition to TCR sequencing. Approximately 30 patients had pretreatment blood TCR-seq, 24 had at least one posttreatment blood collection, and 24 had tumor TCR-seq. What the work shows at the level of the full study, not this receptor alone: Because the sample size was small (n of about 29) and many exploratory analyses were performed, the results are intended to be hypothesis-generating. At 3 weeks after the start of treatment, tumor-associated TCR clones in peripheral blood had expanded more in patients with durable benefit (n of about 22, p = 0.022). Improved progression-free and overall survival was associated with having pretreatment peripheral blood TCR clonality below the median.

Synthetic TCR analog templates were spiked into each PCR to estimate absolute template abundance from read counts. TCRbeta CDR3 regions were amplified from genomic DNA with bias-controlled V and J gene primers using the immunoSEQ assay. Sequencing of rearranged TCRbeta segments was done at approximately 20X coverage. The original methods were these. Sequencing errors were corrected by clustering, and CDR3s were annotated against IMGT so that V, D and J genes could be assigned. Out-of-frame and stop-codon sequences were excluded, and only productive TCRbeta rearrangements were used in downstream analyses. Clonality was computed as one minus Shannon entropy normalized by the log of the number of unique productive sequences. Clones differing between time points or between blood and tumor were identified by Fisher's exact test with Benjamini-Hochberg correction at adjusted p below 0.01. Not all clones reach the TCRdb copy of this immuneACCESS table, which keeps in-frame sequences only. Checked studies attribute under half of the gap to unresolved V genes and leave the rest unexplained. V and J calls and clone size are given by that table; D and trimming were obtained from the DNA. The sample table holds fewer than 60,000 clones, of which 85% to 90% were seen once. The ten largest clones add up to around 14% of the sample.

V was cut back by 3 bases and J by 5 bases, leaving a gap of 13 bases between them. Looking up the germline V gene yields CDR1 MDHEN and CDR2 SYDVKM. The CDR3 measures 14 amino acids from cysteine to phenylalanine. The retained sequence is limited to the CDR3, 42 bases, with the frame set at the first base. The time point label on this specimen signifies: pretreatment peripheral blood. The cohort comprised about 30 patients with locally advanced or metastatic urothelial carcinoma treated at Memorial Sloan Kettering on a trial protocol. Peripheral blood mononuclear cells were collected from each patient pretreatment and during treatment, giving between 1 and 8 total time points per patient. The Qiagen DNeasy Blood extraction kit was used to purify genomic DNA from total PBMCs and tumor samples. Collected pretreatment and during treatment, PBMCs were isolated and stored as previously described.

This chain is built from TRBV28 and TRBJ2-5; a tentative D call is TRBD2 (6 bases match). The source is a man in his sixties or seventies with urothelial cancer. The source was PBMCs, collected around atezolizumab (anti-PD-L1) treatment. The DNA reads as follows: TGTGCCAGCAGTTTGGGGGGAGAAGCGGAGACCCAGTACTTC. Protein translation: CASSLGGEAETQYF.